This TCR beta chain originates from a study of OX40 agonist ivuxolimab in advanced cancers. Germline CDR1 reads SNHLY; CDR2 reads FYNNEI. This CDR3 has 13 amino acids. V shed 3 bases and J shed 8 bases, with 10 bases lying between them. Sequencing used immunoSEQ multiplex PCR; TCRdb keeps in-frame clones, though not all of them. The sample consists of some 95,000 clones, just over 90% of them appearing once. This TCR came from an adult with an advanced solid tumor such as melanoma, head and neck, liver or kidney cancer. Sequences were derived from CD4+ or CD8+ T cells sorted from blood, sampled in a trial of the OX40 agonist ivuxolimab. The gene calls are TRBV2 and TRBJ1-4, with D unresolved. CDR3 coding DNA: TGTGCCAGCAGTGACATCGAGGGCGAAAAACTGTTTTTT. Its translation: CASSDIEGEKLFF.